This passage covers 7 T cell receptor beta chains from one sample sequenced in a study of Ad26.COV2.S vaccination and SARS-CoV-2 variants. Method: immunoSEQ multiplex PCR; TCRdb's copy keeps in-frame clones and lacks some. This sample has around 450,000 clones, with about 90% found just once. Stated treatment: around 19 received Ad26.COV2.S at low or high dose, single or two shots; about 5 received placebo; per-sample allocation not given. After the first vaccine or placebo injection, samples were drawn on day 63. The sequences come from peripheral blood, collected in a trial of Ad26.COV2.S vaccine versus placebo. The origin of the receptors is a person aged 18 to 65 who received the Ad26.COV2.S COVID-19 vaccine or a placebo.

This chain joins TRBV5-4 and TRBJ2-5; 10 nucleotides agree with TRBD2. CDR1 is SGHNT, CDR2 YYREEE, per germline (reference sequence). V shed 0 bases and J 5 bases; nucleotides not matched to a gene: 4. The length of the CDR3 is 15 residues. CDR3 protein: CASSLDSGGRETQYF. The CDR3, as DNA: TGTGCCAGCAGCTTGGATAGCGGGGGGCGGGAGACCCAGTACTTC.

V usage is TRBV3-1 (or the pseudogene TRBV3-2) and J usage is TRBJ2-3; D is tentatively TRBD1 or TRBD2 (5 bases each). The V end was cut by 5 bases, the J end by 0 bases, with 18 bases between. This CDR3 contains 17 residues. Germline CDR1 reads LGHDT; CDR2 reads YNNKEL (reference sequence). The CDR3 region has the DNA TGTGCCAGCAGCGAAGGAGATTGGGACCCTAGCACAGATACGCAGTATTTT. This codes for CASSEGDWDPSTDTQYF.

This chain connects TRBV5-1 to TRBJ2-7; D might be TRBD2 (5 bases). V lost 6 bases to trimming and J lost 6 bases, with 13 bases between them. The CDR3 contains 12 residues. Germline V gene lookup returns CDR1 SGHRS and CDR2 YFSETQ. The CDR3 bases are TGCGCCAGCACGGACGGGATGTTCGAGCAGTACTTC. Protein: CASTDGMFEQYF.

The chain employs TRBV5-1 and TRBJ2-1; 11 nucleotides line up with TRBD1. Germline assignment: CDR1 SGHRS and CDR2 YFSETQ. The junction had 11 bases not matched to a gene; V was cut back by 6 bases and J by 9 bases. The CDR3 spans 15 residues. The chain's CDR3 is CASTPGTGGYGEQFF. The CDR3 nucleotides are TGCGCCAGCACCCCCGGGACAGGGGGTTATGGTGAGCAGTTCTTC.

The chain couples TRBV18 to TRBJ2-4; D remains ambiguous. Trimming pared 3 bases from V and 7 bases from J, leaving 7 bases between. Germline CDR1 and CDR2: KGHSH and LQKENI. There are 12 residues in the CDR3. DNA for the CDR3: TGTGCCAGCTCACCTGGGCCGAACATTCAGTACTTC. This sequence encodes CASSPGPNIQYF.

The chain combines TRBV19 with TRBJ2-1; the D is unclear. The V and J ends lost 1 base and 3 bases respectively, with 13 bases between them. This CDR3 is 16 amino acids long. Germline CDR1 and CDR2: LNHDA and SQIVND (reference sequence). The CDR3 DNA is TGTGCCAGTAGTATAGGGGATCTGGCCATCTACAATGAGCAGTTCTTC. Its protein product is CASSIGDLAIYNEQFF. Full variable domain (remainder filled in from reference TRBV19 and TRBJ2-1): DGGITQSPKYLFRKEGQNVTLSCEQNLNHDAMYWYRQDPGQGLRLIYYSQIVNDFQKGDIAEGYSVSREKKESFPLTVTSAQKNPTAFYLCASSIGDLAIYNEQFFGPGTRLTVL.

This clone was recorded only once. The CDR3 DNA follows: TGCGCCAGCAGCTTGGGTCCTAGCGGGAGGATACTTAAAGAGACCCAGTACTTC. Its translation is CASSLGPSGRILKETQYF. This chain connects TRBV5-1 to TRBJ2-5, with 11 nucleotides matching TRBD2. CDR1 is SGHRS, CDR2 YFSETQ, per germline. The CDR3 has 18 residues. V lost 0 bases and J lost 3; bases outside the gene matches: 10.